This entry lists 5 T cell receptor beta chains sequenced from one sample in a study of human T cells and chemical hapten exposure. TCRdb re-called the RACE reads through MiXCR, storing one row per CDR3 protein. The sample shows some 74,000 distinct CDR3 sequences, roughly 15% of them seen only once. Time point defined: pre-sensitization, week 0. Sample treatment: therapeutic diphenylcyclopropenone sensitization with weekly scalp DPC. The sample was whole blood, taken in connection with sensitization to the hapten diphenylcyclopropenone (DPC). These receptors all stem from a woman aged 45-65 years with alopecia areata. Some clones in this sample may be carry-over from other donors' samples.

This sequence joins TRBV20-1 and TRBJ2-7, with D maybe TRBD2 (6 bases). Deletions cut 3 bases from V and 6 bases from J, with 15 bases between. CDR1 and CDR2 (germline): DFQATT, SNEGSKA (reference sequence). This CDR3 has 13 amino acids. The CDR3 spells CSARRGGRAEQYF. The CDR3 nucleotides are TGCAGTGCTAGGCGGGGTGGTCGGGCCGAGCAGTACTTC.

In its sample, this clonotype was seen many times. The chain is built from TRBV11-2 and TRBJ2-3; 9 bases are shared with TRBD2. CDR3 length equals 17 residues. Germline CDR1 reads SGHAT; CDR2 reads FQNNGV. With 3 bases clipped from V and 0 bases from J, the junction kept 7 bases outside the gene matches. CDR3 nucleotides: TGTGCCAGCAGCTTCAGACCTAGCGGGGATAGCACAGATACGCAGTATTTT. As protein: CASSFRPSGDSTDTQYF.

In this sample, this clonotype turned up a few times. This sequence joins TRBV15 and TRBJ2-1; D is uncertain. The V gene's germline CDR1 is LNHNV and CDR2 YYDKDF (reference sequence). There are 15 residues in the CDR3. The germline V and J ends were trimmed by 6 bases and 0 bases, with 12 bases remaining between them. CDR3 protein: CATRSTGSSYNEQFF. CDR3 DNA: TGTGCCACCAGATCGACGGGTAGCTCCTACAATGAGCAGTTCTTC.

V and J are TRBV7-2 and TRBJ2-3; D may correspond to TRBD1 or TRBD2 (5 bases each). The CDR3 totals 16 residues. Germline values: CDR1 SGHTA, CDR2 FQGNSA. With 5 bases removed from V and 0 bases from J, the gap between germline ends came to 15 bases. In nucleotides, the CDR3 is TGTGCCAGCAGCCAAACCGGGACGACTAGCACAGATACGCAGTATTTT. Encoded protein: CASSQTGTTSTDTQYF.

CDR3 in DNA: TGTGCCAGCAGCCGCCGGACAGGGACGTCGGGCGAGCAGTACTTC. Amino acids: CASSRRTGTSGEQYF. The chain employs TRBV3-1 and TRBJ2-7; 8 nucleotides agree with TRBD1. V shed 4 bases, J shed 6 bases, and the junction held 11 bases outside the gene matches. Germline CDR1 reads LGHDT; CDR2 reads YNNKEL (reference sequence). CDR3 length: 15 residues.